A single sample is the source of the 30 T cell receptor beta chains below, sequenced in a study of T-cell memory formation after mild COVID-19. TCRdb independently ran MiXCR on the 5' RACE reads; one entry per CDR3 protein. The data show fewer than 60,000 distinct CDR3 sequences, with around 30% seen just once and 40% to 45% held by the top ten. The specimen was PBMCs or a T cell subset sorted from them (not recorded which). The receptors stem from a man between 18 and 29 years old who had mild COVID-19 (a few samples of this study predate the infection). Cell type and time point are not known.

The rearrangement links TRBV6-5 to TRBJ2-1; D possibly corresponds to TRBD1 (5 bases). Germline values: CDR1 MNHEY, CDR2 SVGAGI. Trimming removed 2 bases at V and 7 bases at J, with 18 bases between. The CDR3 loop spans 16 amino acids. The CDR3 region is CASSYGLERGENEQFF. The CDR3 DNA reads TGTGCCAGCAGTTACGGTCTGGAAAGGGGCGAGAATGAGCAGTTCTTC.

The rearrangement uses TRBV2 and TRBJ1-5; 9 nucleotides line up with TRBD1. V dropped 6 bases and J dropped 10; count of bases not matched to a gene: 13. This CDR3 region has 15 residues. Germline values: CDR1 SNHLY, CDR2 FYNNEI. Here the CDR3 DNA reads TGTGCCAGCAGAGGGGGACAGGGTTCCCCACCACCCCAGCATTTT. Its translation is CASRGGQGSPPPQHF.

This clonotype was seen only a few times. The chain recombines TRBV4-1 with TRBJ2-5; 8 nucleotides line up with TRBD2. This CDR3 spans 16 amino acids. V lost 1 base, J lost 4 bases, and 8 bases stayed unmatched. Germline assignment: CDR1 MGHRA and CDR2 YSYEKL. This chain's CDR3 is CASSQGPAGEGETQYF. Written as DNA, the CDR3 is TGCGCCAGCAGCCAAGGCCCAGCGGGGGAGGGAGAGACCCAGTACTTC.

This clonotype was seen a few times. The rearrangement links TRBV7-8 to TRBJ2-3; TRBD1 matches at 7 bases. The V segment lost 4 bases and the J segment 1 base; nucleotides outside the gene matches: 2. From germline, CDR1 is SGHVS and CDR2 FQNEAQ. The CDR3 has 14 residues. The CDR3, as DNA: TGTGCCAGCAGCTCCCAGGGGGGCACAGATACGCAGTATTTT. Residues: CASSSQGGTDTQYF.

There are a few counts of this clonotype. V is TRBV10-3 and J is TRBJ2-7; weak D call: TRBD2 (5 bases). The CDR3 totals 12 residues. V shed 6 bases and J shed 5 bases, with 11 bases lying between them. Looked up from germline, CDR1 is ENHRY and CDR2 is SYGVKD. CDR3 protein: CAISPGLHEQYV. The CDR3, as DNA: TGTGCCATCAGCCCCGGACTCCACGAGCAGTACGTC.

This chain links TRBV13 with TRBJ1-2; D is undetermined. V was shortened by 5 bases and J by 8 bases, with 21 bases between the two germline ends. CDR1 is PRHDT and CDR2 is FYEKMQ in the germline V gene (reference sequence). The CDR3 consists of 15 residues. CDR3 coding DNA: TGTGCCAGCAGCCATATCGGTAAAATGGCTAGAGGCTACACCTTC. Its translation: CASSHIGKMARGYTF.

This rearrangement joins TRBV7-9 to TRBJ2-7; 7 bases line up with TRBD1. V was pared by 7 bases and J by 2 bases, with 2 bases of the junction left unmatched. The CDR3 loop spans 12 amino acids. CDR1 and CDR2 (germline): SEHNR, FQNEAQ (reference sequence). This chain's CDR3 is CASTDRAYEQYF. The CDR3 bases are TGTGCCAGCACTGACAGGGCCTACGAGCAGTACTTC.

The J gene is TRBJ1-2, the V gene TRBV7-2; 7 bases align to TRBD1. CDR3 length: 14 amino acids. Germline-derived CDR1 and CDR2 are SGHTA and FQGNSA. The V and J ends lost 4 bases and 6 bases, in that order; junction bases with no gene match: 8. The CDR3 protein is CASSSGTVKDGYTF. The CDR3 bases are TGTGCCAGCAGCTCCGGGACAGTCAAGGATGGCTACACCTTC.

The chain couples TRBV7-2 to TRBJ2-3; 8 nucleotides agree with TRBD2. Germline values: CDR1 SGHTA, CDR2 FQGNSA. The CDR3 consists of 15 residues. V lost 1 base, J lost 4 bases, and 4 bases stayed unmatched. As DNA, the CDR3 is TGTGCCAGCAGCTTAGGGGTAGCGGGGTCAGATACGCAGTATTTT. This gives the protein CASSLGVAGSDTQYF.

This clonotype was picked up many times. The chain couples TRBV19 to TRBJ2-1, with a tentative D call TRBD1 (6 bases). With 2 bases removed from V and 3 bases from J, the gap between germline ends came to 17 bases. CDR1 is LNHDA and CDR2 is SQIVND in the germline V gene (reference sequence). The CDR3 covers 17 residues. The CDR3 sequence is CASSIKPLLQGYNEQFF. Here the CDR3 DNA reads TGTGCCAGTAGTATAAAGCCCCTCTTACAGGGCTACAATGAGCAGTTCTTC.

This clonotype was seen more than once but under ten times. This chain connects TRBV20-1 to TRBJ2-7; no clear D. The V end lost 1 base, the J end lost 1 base, and 11 bases lay between the germline ends. Per the germline V gene, CDR1 is DFQATT and CDR2 is SNEGSKA (reference sequence). The CDR3 runs to 14 residues. CDR3 sequence reads: CSARGSSNSYEQYF. The CDR3 DNA reads as TGCAGTGCTAGAGGATCAAGTAATTCCTACGAGCAGTACTTC.

This clonotype was counted a few times. This chain links TRBV4-1 with TRBJ2-3, with 7 bases that match TRBD1. CDR3 length equals 16 residues. Trimming took 0 bases from V and 3 from J; bases not matched to a gene: 6. Looked up from germline, CDR1 is MGHRA and CDR2 is YSYEKL. The DNA for the CDR3 is TGCGCCAGCAGCCAAGATAGGGGGCGGTGGACAGATACGCAGTATTTT. Its protein is CASSQDRGRWTDTQYF.

The chain links TRBV7-9 to TRBJ2-5, with D maybe TRBD2 (7 bases). Germline values: CDR1 SEHNR, CDR2 FQNEAQ (reference sequence). This CDR3 has 16 residues. Deletions cut 1 base from V and 0 bases from J, with 12 bases between. The DNA for the CDR3 is TGTGCCAGCAGCTTAGGTGCGGGGGCGTACCAAGAGACCCAGTACTTC. This sequence encodes CASSLGAGAYQETQYF.

The V and J genes are TRBV10-3 and TRBJ2-7; D is ambiguous. Germline V gene lookup returns CDR1 ENHRY and CDR2 SYGVKD. V was trimmed by 5 bases and J by 2 bases, leaving 16 bases between them. The CDR3 length is 15 residues. CDR3 sequence: CAISNTGDGAYEQYF. The CDR3 region has the DNA TGTGCCATCAGTAACACTGGCGACGGAGCCTACGAGCAGTACTTC.

V usage is TRBV7-2 and J usage is TRBJ2-3, with 9 nucleotides matching TRBD1. The trim removed 2 bases at V and 3 bases at J, leaving 6 bases unmatched. The germline V gene has CDR1 SGHTA and CDR2 FQGNSA. This CDR3 comprises 16 residues. CDR3 sequence (DNA): TGTGCCAGCAGCTTACCCAGACAGGGGGAAACAGATACGCAGTATTTT. This translates into CASSLPRQGETDTQYF.

The chain combines TRBV6-2 or TRBV6-3 with TRBJ2-5, with D possibly being TRBD1 or TRBD2 (5 bases each). V shed 10 bases and J shed 2 bases, with 14 bases lying between them. From germline, CDR1 is MNHEY and CDR2 SVGEGT. CDR3 length: 13 residues. This CDR3 reads CATYLGVQETQYF. CDR3 nucleotide sequence: TGTGCCACCTATTTGGGGGTACAAGAGACCCAGTACTTC.

CDR3 bases: TGTGCCAGCAGTTCGTCCCCGCCCCCCTATGGCTACACCTTC. It translates to CASSSSPPPYGYTF. The gene calls are TRBV6-5 and TRBJ1-2, with D unresolved. CDR3 length: 14 amino acids. Germline V gene data show CDR1 as MNHEY and CDR2 as SVGAGI. V lost 4 bases and J lost 4, with 13 bases in between.

This clonotype has more than one count but fewer than ten. J is TRBJ2-3 and V is TRBV7-8; no reliable D call. The germline gives CDR1 SGHVS, CDR2 FQNEAQ. Trimming left V 5 bases short and J 6 bases short, with 12 bases between. The CDR3 spans 13 residues. CDR3: CASSPEGRDTQYF. CDR3 in DNA: TGTGCCAGCAGCCCAGAAGGTCGGGATACGCAGTATTTT.

V gene TRBV27 combines with J gene TRBJ1-1; 9 bases are shared with TRBD1. V shed 6 bases and J 5 bases; nucleotides not matched to a gene: 13. The CDR3 is 16 residues long. Germline lookup yields CDR1 MNHEY and CDR2 SMNVEV (reference sequence). The CDR3 DNA is TGTGCCAGCAGCGCGCGCGGCTGGGACAGGGTAACTGAAGCTTTCTTT. Translation gives CASSARGWDRVTEAFF.

The chain is built from TRBV5-1 and TRBJ2-7; D unclear. The CDR3 length is 15 residues. V lost 4 bases, J lost 6 bases, and 20 bases lay in between. CDR1 and CDR2 (germline): SGHRS, YFSETQ. CDR3 protein: CASSSDQLPGVEQYV. The CDR3 bases are TGCGCCAGCAGCAGCGACCAGTTGCCAGGAGTCGAGCAGTACGTC.

The chain combines TRBV29-1 with TRBJ1-1; D might be TRBD1 (5 bases). Trimming pared 4 bases from V and 6 bases from J, leaving 9 bases between. The length of the CDR3 is 11 residues. The V gene's germline CDR1 is SQVTM and CDR2 ANQGSEA. CDR3 residues: CSVVRGAEAFF. CDR3 nucleotides: TGCAGCGTTGTCCGGGGGGCTGAAGCTTTCTTT.

This clonotype was observed a handful of times. The rearrangement uses TRBV2 and TRBJ1-4; D unresolved. Germline-derived CDR1 and CDR2 are SNHLY and FYNNEI. Trimming stripped 8 bases from V and 3 bases from J, with 7 bases between. This CDR3 spans 12 amino acids. CDR3 in DNA: TGTGCCAGCGCTGGGGCTAATGAAAAACTGTTTTTT. It codes for CASAGANEKLFF.

This chain links TRBV6-5 with TRBJ2-1, with D possibly matching TRBD2 (6 bases). Germline V lookup: CDR1 MNHEY, CDR2 SVGAGI. The CDR3 extends over 16 amino acids. The V gene lost 6 bases and the J gene lost 5 bases, with 20 bases spanning the gap. The CDR3 DNA is TGTGCCAGCAGCCCCGGGAGCGCCCAGGGTAACAATGAGCAGTTCTTC. This translates into CASSPGSAQGNNEQFF.

The rearrangement links TRBV18 to TRBJ1-2; 10 nucleotides line up with TRBD1. The germline gives CDR1 KGHSH, CDR2 LQKENI. With 3 bases clipped from V and 4 bases from J, the junction kept 5 bases outside the gene matches. The CDR3 extends over 15 amino acids. The CDR3 reads CASSPGTGDGYGYTF. CDR3 coding DNA: TGTGCCAGCTCACCGGGGACAGGGGATGGCTATGGCTACACCTTC.

The CDR3 region is CASTRTSGGAEGTGELFF. The DNA of the CDR3 is TGTGCCAGCACGCGGACTAGCGGGGGGGCAGAAGGCACCGGGGAGCTGTTTTTT. This sequence joins TRBV2 and TRBJ2-2, with 15 bases that match TRBD2. The V gene's germline CDR1 is SNHLY and CDR2 FYNNEI. V lost 7 bases to trimming and J lost 4 bases; unmatched junction nucleotides: 10. CDR3 size: 18 residues.

This clonotype showed up many times. This sequence joins TRBV12-3 or TRBV12-4 and TRBJ2-5; 14 bases match TRBD2. With V trimmed by 5 bases and J by 11 bases, 4 bases remained unmatched. The CDR3 runs 13 residues. CDR3 sequence (DNA): TGTGCCAGCAGTCCGGGACTAGCGGGGGTACAGTACTTC. Translated: CASSPGLAGVQYF.

The genes are TRBV2 and TRBJ2-1; 8 bases agree with TRBD1. Germline V gives CDR1 SNHLY, CDR2 FYNNEI. This CDR3 has 16 amino acids. V gave up 1 base and J gave up 9 bases; unmatched junction bases: 11. This chain's CDR3 is CASSEVIGQGHTEQFF. CDR3 in DNA: TGTGCCAGCAGTGAAGTAATAGGACAGGGTCACACTGAGCAGTTCTTC.

The V call is TRBV10-1, the J call TRBJ2-2; the match to TRBD2 covers 10 bases. The V gene end was trimmed by 3 bases and the J gene end by 0 bases; junction bases not matched to a gene: 4. The CDR3 has 17 residues. The germline gives CDR1 WNHNN, CDR2 SYGVQD (reference sequence). CDR3 coding DNA: TGCGCCAGCAGTGACACTCTAGCGGGGGCGAACACCGGGGAGCTGTTTTTT. The encoded protein is CASSDTLAGANTGELFF.

In this sample, this clonotype turned up a few times. The CDR3 protein is CASSSGRRLWTGELFF. In DNA, the CDR3 is TGTGCCAGCAGCTCAGGACGGAGGTTGTGGACCGGGGAGCTGTTTTTT. This sequence joins TRBV5-6 and TRBJ2-2; D possibly corresponds to TRBD2 (5 bases). The CDR3 totals 16 residues. The ends were cut back, 3 bases at V and 5 bases at J, with 17 bases in the middle. Germline V lookup: CDR1 SGHDT, CDR2 YYEEEE.

This clonotype was picked up a small number of times. The V and J genes are TRBV12-3 or TRBV12-4 and TRBJ2-7; 9 nucleotides line up with TRBD1. V shed 8 bases, J shed 2 bases, and the junction held 4 bases outside the gene matches. The CDR3 consists of 13 residues. DNA of the CDR3: TGTGCCAGCCTTTGGACAGGGGCCTACGAGCAGTACTTC. Its protein is CASLWTGAYEQYF.